This entry lists 8 T cell receptor beta chains sequenced from one sample in a study of cytomegalovirus exposure and HLA in healthy donors. Primers for the PCR totalled 60 Vbeta and 13 Jbeta. TCRdb keeps only in-frame clones here, not all; method: immunoSEQ multiplex PCR. This sample has about 210,000 clones; 75% to 85% occur once, and the top ten carry around 14%. The sequenced material came from PBMCs. Receptors originate from a woman aged 25 to 39 in good health and CMV-seropositive.

Only one count was recorded for this clone. The chain has TRBV6-5 and TRBJ2-7; TRBD2 agrees at 8 bases. Germline V gene sequence: CDR1 MNHEY, CDR2 SVGAGI. With 0 bases clipped from V and 3 bases from J, the junction kept 4 bases outside the gene matches. The CDR3 covers 15 residues. Written as DNA, the CDR3 is TGTGCCAGCAGTTACTCGGCTAGCGGGCGCTACGAGCAGTACTTC. Encoded protein: CASSYSASGRYEQYF.

The chain carries TRBV27 and TRBJ2-7; 8 bases are a match to TRBD1. The CDR3 runs 14 residues. V trimming: 7 bases; J trimming: 2 bases; junction bases outside the gene matches: 7. Germline V CDR1 and CDR2: MNHEY, SMNVEV (reference sequence). CDR3 DNA: TGTGCCAGCAACCGACAGGGGAGACCCTACGAGCAGTACTTC. Encoded protein: CASNRQGRPYEQYF.

About this clone: The sample holds other DNA sequences that translate to the same CDR3. The J gene is TRBJ1-5, the V gene TRBV5-1, with D unclear. Trimming took 0 bases from V and 4 from J, leaving 5 bases between them. Germline CDR1 is SGHRS and CDR2 is YFSETQ. The CDR3 covers 13 residues. The CDR3 DNA sequence: TGCGCCAGCAGCTTGGGCCAGAATCAGCCCCAGCATTTT. This codes for CASSLGQNQPQHF. The full variable domain, with the rest looked up from reference TRBV5-1 and TRBJ1-5, is KAGVTQTPRYLIKTRGQQVTLSCSPISGHRSVSWYQQTPGQGLQFLFEYFSETQRNKGNFPGRFSGRQFSNSRSEMNVSTLELGDSALYLCASSLGQNQPQHFGDGTRLSIL.

A note on this clone: One end of the junction does not line up with germline, which may come from a read error. V and J are TRBV7-7 and TRBJ2-2; D remains unclear. The CDR3 totals 13 residues. Germline-derived CDR1 and CDR2 are SSHAT and FNYEAQ (reference sequence). The CDR3, as DNA: TGTGCTAGCAGCCAGAGCGTGCCCGGGGAGCTGTTTTTT. Its translation is CASSQSVPGELFF. The variable domain in full, with the rest retrieved from reference TRBV7-7 and TRBJ2-2, is GAGVSQSPRYKVTKRGQDVTLRCDPISSHATLYWYQQALGQGPEFLTYFNYEAQPDKSGLPSDRFSAERPEGSISTLTIQRTEQRDSAMYRCASSQSVPGELFFGEGSRLTVL.

This clone was picked up a small number of times. The chain links TRBV7-9 to TRBJ1-2; perhaps TRBD1 as D (6 bases). This CDR3 is built from 15 residues. Germline assignment: CDR1 SEHNR and CDR2 FQNEAQ (reference sequence). Trimming removed 2 bases from V and 6 bases from J, with 16 bases in between. CDR3 DNA sequence: TGTGCCAGCAGCTTATCGAGGCCCCAGGGGCATGGCTACACCTTC. It is translated as CASSLSRPQGHGYTF.

The genes are TRBV2 and TRBJ2-7; the match to TRBD1 covers 11 bases. V was pared by 7 bases and J by 4 bases, with 6 bases of the junction left unmatched. The CDR3 has 14 amino acids. Germline V gene data show CDR1 as SNHLY and CDR2 as FYNNEI. In DNA, the CDR3 is TGTGCCAGCAAAGGGGGACAGGGGGAGTACGAGCAGTACTTC. This translates into CASKGGQGEYEQYF.

The J gene is TRBJ1-3, the V gene TRBV19; 7 positions agree with TRBD1. With 4 bases clipped from V and 1 base from J, the junction kept 4 bases outside the gene matches. Germline CDR1 LNHDA, CDR2 SQIVND (reference sequence). The CDR3 is made up of 15 amino acids. Here the CDR3 reads CASSSDRVSGNTIYF. CDR3 in DNA: TGTGCCAGTAGTAGCGACAGGGTTTCTGGAAACACCATATATTTT.

V and J are TRBV14 and TRBJ2-2, with D perhaps matching TRBD1 (5 bases). Germline V CDR1 and CDR2: SGHDN, FVKESK. The CDR3 length is 19 residues. Trimming pared 2 bases from V and 2 bases from J, leaving 21 bases between. The CDR3 reads CASSQLHRASRGNTGELFF. The CDR3 bases are TGTGCCAGCAGCCAACTACACCGGGCCTCAAGGGGAAACACCGGGGAGCTGTTTTTT.